The 13 T cell receptor beta chains listed next were all sequenced from one sample in a study of cytomegalovirus exposure and HLA in healthy donors. Use of 60 Vbeta and 13 Jbeta primers characterized the PCR. The assay was immunoSEQ multiplex PCR, and TCRdb's table has in-frame clones only and misses some. The repertoire has about 130,000 clones, nearly 85% of them found once; the top ten carry roughly 1.2%. The sequencing sample was made of PBMCs. All receptors derive from a boy aged 5 to 17 in good health and CMV-seronegative.

This chain links TRBV7-8 with TRBJ2-5; D possibly corresponds to TRBD1 (5 bases). Trimming took off 1 base at V and 4 bases at J, with 7 bases between the two ends. The CDR3 consists of 13 residues. The V gene's germline CDR1 is SGHVS and CDR2 FQNEAQ. CDR3 sequence reads: CASSLVGVETQYF. The CDR3 nucleotides read TGTGCCAGCAGCTTAGTAGGGGTAGAGACCCAGTACTTC.

This chain joins TRBV4-1 and TRBJ2-7; no clear D. This CDR3 is built from 15 residues. V lost 0 bases and J lost 6, with 15 bases in between. Germline CDR1 and CDR2: MGHRA and YSYEKL. DNA of the CDR3: TGCGCCAGCAGCCAAGAAGCGAGAGACGCCGCCGAGCAGTACTTC. Its protein is CASSQEARDAAEQYF.

The chain recombines TRBV5-8 with TRBJ2-5, with D maybe TRBD1 (5 bases). Germline CDR1 is SGHTS and CDR2 is YDEGEE. V dropped 4 bases and J dropped 6 bases, with 16 bases sitting between them. The CDR3 totals 14 residues. CDR3 sequence (DNA): TGTGCCAGCAGCGTGGCCCAGTACAGGAAGACCCAGTACTTC. As protein: CASSVAQYRKTQYF.

This chain connects TRBV5-4 to TRBJ1-1, with 7 bases aligning to TRBD1. Unmatched junction bases numbered 6, after V lost 4 bases and J lost 0 bases. CDR3 length equals 15 residues. The V gene's germline CDR1 is SGHNT and CDR2 YYREEE (reference sequence). The CDR3 nucleotides are TGTGCCAGCAGCCGTGGGACAGAAGTGAACACTGAAGCTTTCTTT. The encoded protein is CASSRGTEVNTEAFF.

The CDR3 loop is CASSRRAGEDTQYF. The CDR3 nucleotides are TGTGCCAGCAGCCGCCGAGCGGGAGAAGATACGCAGTATTTT. The genes are TRBV7-6 and TRBJ2-3, with TRBD2 matching 8 bases. The trim removed 5 bases at V and 5 bases at J, leaving 6 bases unmatched. The V gene's germline CDR1 is SGHVS and CDR2 FNYEAQ. The CDR3 consists of 14 residues.

The chain links TRBV7-2 to TRBJ2-2; 10 bases fit TRBD2. CDR3 size: 16 residues. The ends lost 0 bases at V and 6 bases at J; junction bases unmatched: 4. CDR1 and CDR2 from the germline V gene are SGHTA and FQGNSA. The DNA of the CDR3 is TGTGCCAGCAGCTTAGCGCCTAGCGGGAGTCCCGGGGAGCTGTTTTTT. The encoded protein is CASSLAPSGSPGELFF.

In its sample, this clone was seen a few times. The V gene is TRBV27, the J gene TRBJ2-4, with 12 positions matching TRBD2. V trimming: 3 bases; J trimming: 8 bases; junction bases outside the gene matches: 5. The CDR3 extends over 15 amino acids. CDR1 and CDR2 from the germline V gene are MNHEY and SMNVEV (reference sequence). In nucleotides, the CDR3 is TGTGCCAGCAGTTTTCGACTAGCGGGAGTATACATTCAGTACTTC. The encoded protein is CASSFRLAGVYIQYF.

The chain combines TRBV27 with TRBJ1-3, with unresolved D. The CDR3 has 13 residues. The germline gives CDR1 MNHEY, CDR2 SMNVEV (reference sequence). V was pared by 7 bases and J by 0 bases, with 7 bases between. CDR3 in DNA: TGTGCCAGCACCACAGCCTCTGGAAACACCATATATTTT. It specifies CASTTASGNTIYF.

The rearrangement links TRBV5-1 to TRBJ2-2; 7 nucleotides line up with TRBD2. The CDR3 extends over 14 amino acids. CDR1 is SGHRS and CDR2 is YFSETQ in the germline V gene. The V gene end was trimmed by 6 bases and the J gene end by 3 bases; junction bases not matched to a gene: 5. CDR3 in amino acids: CASTGGSHTGELFF. CDR3 coding DNA: TGCGCCAGCACCGGGGGGAGTCACACCGGGGAGCTGTTTTTT.

This clone occurred a few times. The V and J genes are TRBV7-9 and TRBJ2-3, with 9 bases aligning to TRBD2. With V trimmed by 0 bases and J by 1 base, 2 bases remained unmatched. CDR1 is SEHNR and CDR2 is FQNEAQ in the germline V gene (reference sequence). The CDR3 runs 16 residues. The CDR3 is CASSLASGSGTDTQYF. As DNA, the CDR3 is TGTGCCAGCAGCTTAGCTAGCGGGAGCGGCACAGATACGCAGTATTTT.

V gene TRBV5-1 combines with J gene TRBJ1-2; TRBD1 is a possible D gene (5 bases). CDR3 length: 14 residues. Germline V gives CDR1 SGHRS, CDR2 YFSETQ. The germline V and J ends were trimmed by 4 bases and 5 bases, with 15 bases remaining between them. CDR3 amino acids: CASSVRIPGYGYTF. CDR3 nucleotide sequence: TGCGCCAGCAGCGTAAGGATCCCAGGGTATGGCTACACCTTC.

This clone was observed a few times. This chain uses TRBV6-1 with TRBJ2-1; TRBD2 matches at 10 bases. Per the germline V gene, CDR1 is MNHNS and CDR2 is SASEGT. Trimming removed 0 bases from V and 8 bases from J; junction bases left unmatched: 4. This CDR3 has 15 residues. CDR3 sequence (DNA): TGTGCCAGCAGTGAAGCGCTAGCGGGAGTCCATGAGCAGTTCTTC. It yields the protein CASSEALAGVHEQFF.

The chain uses TRBV29-1 and TRBJ1-1; 8 bases are shared with TRBD1. CDR1 SQVTM and CDR2 ANQGSEA come from the germline V gene. J gave up 3 bases and V 5 bases, and 17 bases lay outside the gene matches. CDR3 length: 17 residues. As DNA, the CDR3 is TGCAGCGTTTTTAGTCGGGCAGGGGGCGGAGTGGACACTGAAGCTTTCTTT. Residues: CSVFSRAGGGVDTEAFF.